The 4 T cell receptor beta chains in this list originate from one sample, sequenced in a study of blood T cell repertoires in COVID-19. Clones were sequenced by immunoSEQ multiplex PCR, and TCRdb holds only the in-frame ones, with some missing. The repertoire holds about 170,000 clones, 85% seen once, with 6.5% to 9.5% in the top ten. Sample: peripheral blood. The receptors shown here come from a woman older than 75 with COVID-19, enrolled during active disease.

The chain couples TRBV5-4 to TRBJ2-6, with D uncertain. CDR1 is SGHNT and CDR2 is YYREEE in the germline V gene (reference sequence). The V end was cut by 4 bases, the J end by 1 base, with 12 bases between. This CDR3 is 16 amino acids long. This chain's CDR3 is CASSLPEYSGANVLTF. DNA for the CDR3: TGTGCCAGCAGCCTCCCTGAGTATTCTGGGGCCAACGTCCTGACTTTC.

CDR3 nucleotide sequence: TGTGCCAGCAGTGTAGCCTACGAGCAGTACTTC. Translation: CASSVAYEQYF. The genes are TRBV2 and TRBJ2-7; D unclear. Germline V gives CDR1 SNHLY, CDR2 FYNNEI. The CDR3 runs 11 residues. Deletions cut 4 bases from V and 2 bases from J, with 3 bases between.

Note on this clone: At one of its ends the junction is not consistent with the germline gene, which may arise from a read error. J is TRBJ1-6 and V is TRBV7-7; TRBD1 aligns across 7 bases. CDR1 and CDR2 (germline): SSHAT, FNYEAQ (reference sequence). The CDR3 contains 16 residues. In DNA, the CDR3 is TGTGCTAGCAGCTTCCGTCCGGGACAGATTAATTCACCCCTCCACTTT. Amino acid sequence: CASSFRPGQINSPLHF. Full variable domain (remainder filled in from reference TRBV7-7 and TRBJ1-6): GAGVSQSPRYKVTKRGQDVTLRCDPISSHATLYWYQQALGQGPEFLTYFNYEAQPDKSGLPSDRFSAERPEGSISTLTIQRTEQRDSAMYRCASSFRPGQINSPLHFGNGTRLTVT.

The rearrangement uses TRBV2 and TRBJ1-1; D unclear. V was trimmed by 7 bases and J by 4 bases, leaving 16 bases between them. This CDR3 has 14 amino acids. The germline CDR1 and CDR2 sequences are SNHLY and FYNNEI. The CDR3 region is CASTPTVPLTEAFF. Here the CDR3 DNA reads TGTGCCAGCACCCCTACGGTACCTCTCACTGAAGCTTTCTTT.